The rows below give T cell receptor beta chains drawn from one sample of a study of beta chain features in type 1 diabetes. Clones were read by immunoSEQ multiplex PCR, and TCRdb kept only the in-frame ones, dropping some. Here the sample spans some 250,000 clones, around 14% being singletons. Sequencing input: naive CD4+ T cells from blood. The receptor source for this set is a man younger than 40 with type 1 diabetes. CDR3s include the opening cysteine and the closing phenylalanine or tryptophan. D genes are given only for firm matches. Clone size is shown for a subset of rows, as once, few, many or a class of expanded clone.

NA	TRBV27	TRBJ1-4	NA	TGTGCCAGCAGTTCCCAGACAGGCCCTAATGAAAAACTGTTTTTT	CASSSQTGPNEKLFF
NA	TRBV27	TRBJ1-5	TRBD1	TGTGCCAGCAGTTTCCTACAGGGGAGTCAGCCCCAGCATTTT	CASSFLQGSQPQHF
NA	TRBV2	TRBJ2-7	NA	TGTGCCAGCAGAAACGGGACTGTATCCTACGAGCAGTACTTC	CASRNGTVSYEQYF
NA	TRBV29-1	TRBJ2-3	TRBD1	TGCAGCGTTAAGTATGTAAGGGACAGGGAGTCCACAGATACGCAGTATTTT	CSVKYVRDRESTDTQYF
few	TRBV4-1	TRBJ2-5	TRBD1	TGCGCCAGCAGCCAAGATCCTGACAGGGGTTGGGAGACCCAGTACTTC	CASSQDPDRGWETQYF
few	TRBV15	TRBJ2-5	NA	TGTGCCACCAGCAGAGATCGACAGGCCCAAGAGACCCAGTACTTC	CATSRDRQAQETQYF
NA	TRBV13	TRBJ2-1	TRBD1	TGTGCCAGCAGCGAACAGGGGATCGTGCAGCAGTTCTTC	CASSEQGIVQQFF
NA	TRBV7-8	TRBJ1-2	NA	TGTGCCAGCAGCTTAGACCTAGGGAGTGGGGGCTACACCTTC	CASSLDLGSGGYTF
NA	TRBV7-9	TRBJ2-3	TRBD2	TGTGCCAGCAGGTCTAGCGGGAGAGCGCCAGATACGCAGTATTTT	CASRSSGRAPDTQYF
few	TRBV10-3	TRBJ2-1	NA	TGTGCCATCAGTGGAACCGACAGGACCAAGACCTCCTACAATGAGCAGTTCTTC	CAISGTDRTKTSYNEQFF
NA	TRBV5-4	TRBJ1-5	NA	TGTGCCAGCAGCAAGGACAGTGACGGGCAGCCCCAGCATTTT	CASSKDSDGQPQHF
NA	TRBV27	TRBJ2-7	TRBD1	TGTGCCAGCAGTGGGACAGGGTTCCCATCCGAGCAGTACTTC	CASSGTGFPSEQYF
few	TRBV5-1	TRBJ2-2	TRBD1	TGCGCCAGCAGCTTGGGGGACAGGGACACCGGGGAGCTGTTTTTT	CASSLGDRDTGELFF
few	TRBV4-2	TRBJ1-2	TRBD1	TGTGCCAGCAGCCAAGCTAACCGGGACAGGGGCTTCTATGGCTACACCTTC	CASSQANRDRGFYGYTF
few	TRBV5-1	TRBJ2-5	NA	TGCGCCAGCAGCTCCGGGGGAGGAAAAGAGACCCAGTACTTC	CASSSGGGKETQYF
NA	TRBV11-2	TRBJ1-2	TRBD1	TGTGCCAGCAGCTTAGAAGGGCAGGGGGTTACGAACACCTTC	CASSLEGQGVTNTF
few	TRBV11-2	TRBJ2-1	NA	TGTGCCAGCAGCGCCCGGTCGTCAGGGGAGCAGTTCTTC	CASSARSSGEQFF
NA	TRBV9	TRBJ1-2	TRBD1	TGTGCCAGCAGCGTCGACAGGGACGAGGGCTACACCTTC	CASSVDRDEGYTF
few	TRBV19	TRBJ2-1	TRBD2	TGTGCCAGTAGTCAGACTAGCGGGAGGAATGAGCAGTTCTTC	CASSQTSGRNEQFF
NA	TRBV9	TRBJ2-3	TRBD2	TGTGCCAGCAGCGTAGGAAGTAGCGGGAGCGCGTCAGATACGCAGTATTTT	CASSVGSSGSASDTQYF
NA	TRBV5-1	TRBJ1-1	NA	TGCGCCAGCACCTGGCTAGGAAAGAACACTGAAGCTTTCTTT	CASTWLGKNTEAFF
NA	TRBV25-1	TRBJ2-3	NA	TGTGCCAGCAGTTCCGTGATTGAGGCAGATACGCAGTATTTT	CASSSVIEADTQYF